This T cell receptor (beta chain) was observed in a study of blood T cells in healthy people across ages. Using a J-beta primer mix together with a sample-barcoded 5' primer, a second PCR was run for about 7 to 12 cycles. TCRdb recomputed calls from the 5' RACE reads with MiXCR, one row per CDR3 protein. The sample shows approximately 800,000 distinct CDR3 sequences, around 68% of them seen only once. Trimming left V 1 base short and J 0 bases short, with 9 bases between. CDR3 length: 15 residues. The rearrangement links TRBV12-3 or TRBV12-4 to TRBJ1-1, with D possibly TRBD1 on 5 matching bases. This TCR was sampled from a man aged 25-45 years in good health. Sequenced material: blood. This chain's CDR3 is CASSLVGGLNTEAFF. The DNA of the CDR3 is TGTGCCAGCAGTTTAGTTGGGGGGTTGAACACTGAAGCTTTCTTT.